What follows is one TCR beta chain and its context. Its antigen is still unknown. The sample comes from a study of beta chain features in type 1 diabetes. Findings and caveats of the study: A closer apparent resemblance between naive, central memory and Treg TCRB repertoires was seen in patients than in healthy donors. cDNA sequencing could over-represent cells with high TCR expression.

Isolation of CD4+ naive, central memory, regulatory and stem cell-like memory cells was achieved by sorting via CD45RO/CCR7/CD25/CD127/CD95/CD27. Of the isolated RNA, all was reverse transcribed, and so the sequenced material was expressed TCRB transcripts. Naive, central memory and regulatory T cell samples averaged roughly 3.8 million reads. Data came from immunoSEQ multiplex PCR; TCRdb stores just in-frame clones and leaves some out. This table holds 600,000 to 650,000 clones, around 15% found once. The V end lost 7 bases, the J end lost 7 bases, and 19 bases lay between the germline ends. This CDR3 region has 14 residues. The V gene's germline CDR1 is SEHNR and CDR2 FQNEAQ (reference sequence).

The receptor comes from a man aged 18 to 35 in good health. The rearrangement joins TRBV7-9 to TRBJ2-5, with D possibly TRBD2 on 6 matching bases. The specimen was naive CD4+ T cells from blood. The CDR3 DNA follows: TGTGCCAGCACCCCCCCGGTACTCGGGGGGACCCAGTACTTC. Protein sequence: CASTPPVLGGTQYF.